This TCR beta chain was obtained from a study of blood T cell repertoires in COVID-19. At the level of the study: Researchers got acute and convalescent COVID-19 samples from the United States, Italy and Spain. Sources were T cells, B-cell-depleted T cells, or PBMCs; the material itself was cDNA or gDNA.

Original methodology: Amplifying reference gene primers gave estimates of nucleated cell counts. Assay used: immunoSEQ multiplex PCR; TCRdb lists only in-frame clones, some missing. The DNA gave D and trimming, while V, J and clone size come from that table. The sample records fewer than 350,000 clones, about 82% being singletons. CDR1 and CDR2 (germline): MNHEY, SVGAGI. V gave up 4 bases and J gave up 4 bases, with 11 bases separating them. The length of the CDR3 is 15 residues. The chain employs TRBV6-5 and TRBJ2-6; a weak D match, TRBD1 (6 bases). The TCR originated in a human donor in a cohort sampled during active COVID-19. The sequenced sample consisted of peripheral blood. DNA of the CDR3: TGTGCCAGCAGTTTCAGGGGTGCCGGGGCCAACGTCCTGACTTTC. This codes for CASSFRGAGANVLTF.